What follows is one T cell receptor (beta chain) and its context. It lacks a known antigen. Base qualities are not recorded, but no much larger clone differs from it by a single base. V loses 4 bases, J loses 6 bases, and the germline ends lie 10 bases apart. CDR1 is given as SQVTM and CDR2 as ANQGSEA, both from the germline V gene. Taken from cysteine to phenylalanine, the CDR3 has 12 residues. The kept DNA is CDR3 alone, 36 bases in frame from the first base. This record comes from a study of CD8 T cells in ankylosing spondylitis (dated by TCRdb to about 2017). About the full investigation: The study profiled T cell receptor beta repertoires in healthy donors and ankylosing spondylitis patients to find disease-linked TCR variants. In total, the full study cohort was made up of some 110 healthy donors and more than 20 ankylosing spondylitis patients. Samples of peripheral blood were taken, and for ankylosing spondylitis patients, synovial fluid was collected as well. General conclusions and limits of the study: Some motif variants were previously reported in synovial fluid and blood of reactive arthritis patients, suggesting common disease-initiation mechanisms. According to the report, matched synovial fluid samples from ankylosing spondylitis patients were significantly enriched for the disease-linked clones. A CD8+ phenotype was shown by the disease-linked clones, which were found at relatively low frequencies in peripheral blood. A TCR beta motif of eight highly homologous amino acid variants appeared characteristic of blood from ankylosing spondylitis patients.

Sequenced on an Illumina HiSeq 2500. TCR beta libraries were prepared by quantitative 5'-RACE with molecular barcodes. The source study handled its data this way. To identify disease-linked TCR variants, a new computational method was used, one built on a probabilistic model of VDJ rearrangement. Clones were called with MiXCR by TCRdb after fastp trimmed the public reads at Q25, and only in-frame beta chains were retained. One record per CDR3 amino acid sequence lists the most common genes and DNA. TCRdb's processing, not the study's, gives the V and J calls here. The sample table contains 300,000 to 350,000 distinct CDR3 sequences; only one count was recorded for around 21% of them. The biggest ten clones account for about 3.7% of the sample.

The TCR originated in a female donor with ankylosing spondylitis or in good health (not recorded which). The sample was blood, either unsorted or a sorted T cell fraction (not recorded which). The sequence links TRBV29-1 to TRBJ1-3; the D gene cannot be resolved reliably. The DNA sequence is as follows: TGCAGCGTTGTCCCTTCTCAAAACACCATATATTTT. This gives the protein CSVVPSQNTIYF.